These T cell receptor beta chains were read from a single sample in a study of Graves' ophthalmopathy and Graves' hyperthyroidism. TCRdb used MiXCR to reprocess the multiplex PCR reads, holding one entry per CDR3 protein. The sample records 150,000 or so distinct CDR3 sequences, 37% being singletons. The sequenced sample consisted of peripheral blood. The source of these receptors is a woman in her thirties or forties with Graves' ophthalmopathy. The CDR3 runs from the conserved cysteine through the conserved F or W. The D gene is left open where the match is weak. Clone size is stated in some rows and not others, as once, few, many or a class when expanded.

v_gene	abundance	d_gene	j_gene	CDR3aa	CDR3nt
TRBV11-1	.	TRBD1	TRBJ2-7	CASSINQGAFDEQYF	TGTGCCAGCAGCATCAACCAGGGGGCGTTCGACGAGCAGTACTTC
TRBV11-2	.	.	TRBJ2-7	CASSLDPSGPYEQYF	TGTGCCAGCAGCTTAGATCCCAGCGGGCCCTACGAGCAGTACTTC
TRBV10-3	many	.	TRBJ2-2	CAIRMMSSGELFF	TGTGCCATCAGAATGATGTCCTCCGGGGAGCTGTTTTTT
TRBV28	.	TRBD1	TRBJ1-5	CATQGQPFNQPQHF	TGTGCCACCCAGGGACAGCCTTTCAATCAGCCCCAGCATTTT
TRBV6-5	many	.	TRBJ2-7	CASSYSEGYEQYF	TGTGCCAGCAGTTACTCAGAGGGTTACGAGCAGTACTTC
TRBV19	many	.	TRBJ1-2	CASSERTVYGYTF	TGTGCCAGTAGTGAACGGACGGTCTATGGCTACACCTTC
TRBV19	many	TRBD1	TRBJ1-5	CASEGGTGPAGQPQHF	TGTGCCAGTGAGGGGGGGACAGGCCCGGCGGGTCAGCCCCAGCATTTT
TRBV7-3	many	.	TRBJ1-1	CASSLGPDTEAFF	TGTGCCAGCAGCTTGGGGCCCGACACTGAAGCTTTCTTT
TRBV7-2	many	TRBD2	TRBJ2-7	CASSLGGDGNEQYF	TGTGCCAGCAGCTTGGGAGGGGATGGGAACGAGCAGTACTTC
TRBV18	many	.	TRBJ1-1	CASSPNLNTEAFF	TGTGCCAGCTCACCCAATCTGAACACTGAAGCTTTCTTT
TRBV9	many	TRBD2	TRBJ2-5	CASSVSAGLPPGGTQYF	TGTGCCAGCAGCGTATCGGCCGGACTACCTCCGGGAGGGACCCAGTACTTC
TRBV5-1	many	.	TRBJ1-2	CASTEGSDFYGYTF	TGCGCCAGCACGGAAGGGTCTGACTTTTATGGCTACACCTTC
TRBV28	many	.	TRBJ2-5	CASRKGGRETQYF	TGTGCCAGCAGAAAGGGAGGTAGGGAGACCCAGTACTTC
TRBV12-3/TRBV12-4	many	TRBD1	TRBJ1-1	CASSLSQGAVAEAFF	TGTGCCAGCAGTCTCAGCCAGGGGGCGGTCGCTGAAGCTTTCTTT
TRBV15	many	.	TRBJ2-2	CATSRDTGELFF	TGTGCCACCAGCAGGGACACCGGGGAGCTGTTTTTT
TRBV9	many	.	TRBJ1-2	CASSVGQAYGYTF	TGTGCCAGCAGCGTAGGGCAGGCTTATGGCTACACCTTC
TRBV12-3/TRBV12-4	.	.	TRBJ2-7	CASSEQTPYEQYF	TGTGCCAGCAGTGAACAGACCCCTTACGAGCAGTACTTC
TRBV28	many	.	TRBJ2-4	CASSASSNIQYF	TGTGCCAGCAGTGCTAGCTCAAACATTCAGTACTTC
TRBV28	.	TRBD1	TRBJ2-7	CASSSRTGWDEQYF	TGTGCCAGCAGTTCCCGGACAGGGTGGGACGAGCAGTACTTC
TRBV29-1	few	TRBD1	TRBJ1-1	CSVPGQTNTEAFF	TGCAGCGTACCGGGACAGACGAACACTGAAGCTTTCTTT
TRBV7-2	.	.	TRBJ2-7	CASSFYRDSYEQYF	TGTGCCAGCAGCTTTTATAGGGACTCCTACGAGCAGTACTTC
TRBV20-1	.	.	TRBJ2-5	CSSPVRGQETQYF	TGCAGTTCCCCCGTCCGGGGCCAAGAGACCCAGTACTTC
TRBV12-3/TRBV12-4	.	TRBD2	TRBJ2-2	CASSLGTSGRTGELFF	TGTGCCAGCAGTTTAGGGACTAGCGGGAGGACCGGGGAGCTGTTTTTT
TRBV6-5	many	.	TRBJ2-7	CASSYPRGYEQYF	TGTGCCAGCAGTTATCCTAGGGGGTACGAGCAGTACTTC